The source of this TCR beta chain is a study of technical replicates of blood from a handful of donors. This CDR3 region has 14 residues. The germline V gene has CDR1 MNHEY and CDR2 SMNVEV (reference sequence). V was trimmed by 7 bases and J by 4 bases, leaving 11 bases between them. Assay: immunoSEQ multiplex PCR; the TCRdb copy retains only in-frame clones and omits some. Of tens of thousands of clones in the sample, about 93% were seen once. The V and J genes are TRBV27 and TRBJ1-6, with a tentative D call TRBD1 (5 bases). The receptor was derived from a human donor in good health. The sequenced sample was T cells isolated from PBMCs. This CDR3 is CASKGQRYNSPLHF. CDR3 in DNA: TGTGCCAGCAAGGGGCAAAGATATAATTCACCCCTCCACTTT.